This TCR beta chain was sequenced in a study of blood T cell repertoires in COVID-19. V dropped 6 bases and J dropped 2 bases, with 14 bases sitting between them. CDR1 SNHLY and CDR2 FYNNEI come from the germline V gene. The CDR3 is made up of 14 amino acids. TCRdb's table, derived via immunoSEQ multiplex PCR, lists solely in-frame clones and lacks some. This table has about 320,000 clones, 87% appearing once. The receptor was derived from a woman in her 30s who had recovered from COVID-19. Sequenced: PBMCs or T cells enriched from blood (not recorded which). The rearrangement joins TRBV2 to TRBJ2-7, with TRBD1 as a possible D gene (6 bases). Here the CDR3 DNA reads TGTGCCAGCAGATCCCGGGACACCCCCTACGAGCAGTACTTC. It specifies CASRSRDTPYEQYF.